This T cell receptor beta chain was obtained from a study of shared clonotypes between healthy human individuals (dated by TCRdb to about 2020). Regarding the complete study: Three men and two women, aged 18 to 49 years, made up the cohort. For each donor, CD4 naive and CD4 memory were each given three plates, CD8 naive was given two plates, and CD8 memory was given one plate. To estimate repertoire size and how much clonotypes are shared between individuals, the study performed deep sequencing of blood TCR repertoires from a few healthy adults. To increase sequencing depth and limit assay-specific biases, TCR repertoire library preparation and sequencing were carried out by different laboratories using diverse techniques. Each donor's leukapheresis produced roughly between roughly 0.94 and 9.5 billion PBMCs.

CD8 naive samples consisted of CD45RO-negative cells that were positively selected for CCR7, yielding a CD45RA+CCR7+ population without TemRA cells. The donors were healthy, HIV-negative adults who had no recently reported acute infections or vaccinations. Every donor was a Caucasian adult living in Nashville, Tennessee, USA. Blood was obtained by leukapheresis, after which PBMCs were separated by Ficoll-Histopaque density gradient centrifugation and cryopreserved in liquid nitrogen vapor phase. Analytical flow cytometry was used to check the purity and quantity of each magnetically sorted T cell population. Each sorted fraction had its genomic DNA isolated and then quantified by UV absorbance on a Nanodrop 2000c. Paper-wide results and their limitations: Incomplete sequencing was indicated by rarefaction of sorted-subset datasets, despite the large sequencing depth. Because the study included a small number of donors, the genetic and exposure-history diversity represented was limited. Compared with non-shared clonotypes, the clonotypes found in all four sorted-subset donors had higher generation probabilities. Sharing across four donors was observed for approximately 5% of naive CD4, 3% to 3.5% of naive CD8, about 2.5% of memory CD4, and roughly 0.43% of memory CD8 clonotypes. Naive subsets generally had larger estimated clonotype richness than memory subsets did. Sampling was restricted to blood, and TCR repertoires in tissues likely differ from the TCR repertoires found in blood. Pairwise subsampling indicated that sequencing depth was expected to affect the degree of clonotype sharing among donors.

Worth noting for this clone: Its antigen is unknown. Base qualities are not provided; no much larger clone lies one nucleotide away.

CDR1 and CDR2 were assigned from the germline V gene (reference sequence) as SEHNR and FQNEAQ. Trimming accounts for 3 bases at V and 6 bases at J, while the number of junction bases matched to no gene is 6. The CDR3, cysteine through phenylalanine, is 15 amino acids long. The sequence is cut down to CDR3 DNA, 45 bases in frame from base 1. Using the deep immunoSEQ assay, multiplex PCR amplified TCR CDR3 regions from genomic DNA. Extracted genomic DNA from each cell subset was spread evenly across all wells of several immunoSEQ 96-well plates, with each plate serving as a replicate. For sorted subsets, around 0.2 ug genomic DNA, equal to 30,000 or so T cell genomes, was loaded into each replicate PCR. The purified libraries were quantified using a Qubit 3.0 fluorometer, sized with a Bioanalyzer 2100, and then quantified again using the KAPA Library Quantification kit. Every immunoSEQ 96-well plate was sequenced on a separate single-read 150-cycle Illumina NextSeq 550 flow cell. The paper's data handling went like this. Because only junctional sequences without quality scores were contained in the immunoSEQ output, filtering matching that applied to full-length reads could not be performed. To assign V/J genes and CDR3, sequences were annotated using PyIR, a Python wrapper for IgBLAST v1.9, with IMGT germline references. Any read was removed if the V/J assignment was weak (E-value above 1e-6), the CDR3 was missing, or the read contained stop codons, out-of-frame junctions, or ambiguous translated residues. V3J clonotypes were defined by identical inferred V gene, J gene, and CDR3 amino acid sequence. The percentage overlap between two repertoires was calculated by dividing the number of shared unique clonotypes by the size of the smaller repertoire. Three approaches were used to assess repertoire richness: RTK rarefaction, the Chao1 estimator, and Recon v2.1 estimates of unobserved clonotypes. For all TCRbeta clonotypes obtained by the gDNA method from four donors, generation probabilities were computed with OLGA. This is the immuneACCESS table as TCRdb keeps it, with only in-frame sequences that have V and J called. A part of the clones is gone; compared with another copy, unresolved V genes explain less than half, and the rest is unexplained. The D gene and trimming were derived from the DNA, and the V and J assignments and clone size from that table. The sample table lists 450,000 to 700,000 clones, roughly 96% of them with a count of one. The ten largest make up about 0.11% of the sample.

The receptor was derived from a woman aged 25-40 years in good health. Sequenced: naive CD8+ T cells sorted from blood. Read against the paper, the sample's cell subset or site label means: CD45RA+CCR7+. The chain couples TRBV7-9 to TRBJ2-7; 12 bases in the middle match TRBD1. The CDR3 here reads CASSFRDRGLGEQYF. The nucleotide sequence reads as follows: TGTGCCAGCAGCTTCCGGGACAGGGGGCTCGGCGAGCAGTACTTC.